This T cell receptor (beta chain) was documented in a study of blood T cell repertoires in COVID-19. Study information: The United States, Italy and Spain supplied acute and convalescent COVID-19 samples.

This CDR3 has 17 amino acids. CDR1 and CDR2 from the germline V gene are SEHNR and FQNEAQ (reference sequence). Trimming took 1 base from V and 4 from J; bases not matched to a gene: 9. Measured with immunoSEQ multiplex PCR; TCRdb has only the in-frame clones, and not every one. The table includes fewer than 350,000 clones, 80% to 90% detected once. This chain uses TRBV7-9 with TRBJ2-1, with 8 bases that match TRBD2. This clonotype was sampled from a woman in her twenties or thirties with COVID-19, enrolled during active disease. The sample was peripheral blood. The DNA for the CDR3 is TGTGCCAGCAGCTTAGTAGGCGGGGGGCTACGGTACAATGAGCAGTTCTTC. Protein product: CASSLVGGGLRYNEQFF.